Below, one T cell receptor (beta chain) is given with its context. Its antigen remains unknown. The data stem from a study of cytomegalovirus exposure and HLA in healthy donors. Study-wide context: Earlier, about 179 million T cells were analyzed, and 95 million to 140 million unique TCR beta sequences were found among them. Study-level points and caveats: In an earlier analysis, most TCR beta V segments were productive about 90% or about 30% of the time. The study put 150 to 200 TCR beta chains on its list as cytomegalovirus-associated. TCR beta sequences reportedly predicted most subjects' HLA-A and HLA-B alleles accurately.

The CDR3 consists of 14 residues. Looked up from germline, CDR1 is SNHLY and CDR2 is FYNNEI. Trimming at V came to 6 bases and at J to 1 base, leaving 3 bases not matched to a gene. Primers: 60 Vbeta forward and 13 Jbeta reverse. Assay: immunoSEQ multiplex PCR; the TCRdb copy retains only in-frame clones and omits some. Of about 130,000 clones in the sample, about 80% are singletons; the top ten hold around 4.8%. Material: PBMCs. This chain joins TRBV2 and TRBJ1-1; the match to TRBD1 covers 9 bases. This TCR was recovered from a young man in good health. This CDR3 reads CASRDRGGNTEAFF. CDR3 in DNA: TGTGCCAGCAGGGACAGGGGAGGGAACACTGAAGCTTTCTTT. Together with reference TRBV2 and TRBJ1-1, the CDR3 gives the full variable domain: EPEVTQTPSHQVTQMGQEVILRCVPISNHLYFYWYRQILGQKVEFLVSFYNNEISEKSEIFDDQFSVERPDGSNFTLKIRSTKLEDSAMYFCASRDRGGNTEAFFGQGTRLTVV.